This is a list of T cell receptor beta chains from one sample in a study of CD8+ T cells in alopecia areata. Profiled with immunoSEQ multiplex PCR; TCRdb holds only in-frame clones, not every one. The sample shows about 87,000 clones, about 70% of them seen only once. The starting material was CD8+ T cells sorted from blood, obtained between weeks 44 and 45, from a patient treated with tofacitinib. The receptors here all came from a human donor with alopecia areata. CDR3s include the opening cysteine and the closing phenylalanine or tryptophan. Each record gives: J gene, clone size, V gene, D gene, CDR3 DNA, CDR3 protein. D genes are given only for firm matches. Expanded clones are given a class, and other clones once, few, many or no size at all.

TRBJ1-5,NA,TRBV7-6,NA,TGTGCCAGCAGCTCCGCCGAAAATCAGCCCCAGCATTTT,CASSSAENQPQHF
TRBJ2-1,NA,TRBV13,NA,TGTGCCAGCAGCTTAGGGTTGGGGGACCAGCAGTTCTTC,CASSLGLGDQQFF
TRBJ2-1,NA,TRBV6-5,NA,TGTGCCAGCAGTTTGCCTGACAATGAGCAGTTCTTC,CASSLPDNEQFF
TRBJ2-3,NA,TRBV4-3,TRBD1,TGCGCCAGCAGCCACGGGACAGGGGGTGGTACAGATACGCAGTATTTT,CASSHGTGGGTDTQYF
TRBJ1-6,NA,TRBV7-6,TRBD1,TGTGCCAGCAGCTTATCCCAGGAGGGGGCCGAAAGTTCACCCCTCCACTTT,CASSLSQEGAESSPLHF
TRBJ2-7,few,TRBV27,NA,TGTGCCAGCAGCCTCCGGGCCGGGGCTAGGGAGCAGTACTTC,CASSLRAGAREQYF
TRBJ2-2,once,TRBV29-1,TRBD1,TGCAGCGTTACCCAGGGGGACACCGGGGAGCTGTTTTTT,CSVTQGDTGELFF
TRBJ2-3,few,TRBV6-1,TRBD2,TGTGCCAGCACTGGACTAGCGGGGGTGTTGGATACGCAGTATTTT,CASTGLAGVLDTQYF
TRBJ2-7,NA,TRBV30,NA,TGTGCCTGGAGTGCAAACAGAGACGAGCAGTACTTC,CAWSANRDEQYF
TRBJ2-5,NA,TRBV4-3,NA,TGCGCCAGCAGCCCTGGACCTGGAGAGACCCAGTACTTC,CASSPGPGETQYF
TRBJ2-7,NA,TRBV2,NA,TGTGCCAGCAGGAGGGGATCGCTCGAGCAGTACTTC,CASRRGSLEQYF
TRBJ2-2,NA,TRBV11-2,TRBD2,TGTGCCAGCAGCTTAGCCCCTAGCGGGGGCCGGAACACCGGGGAGCTGTTTTTT,CASSLAPSGGRNTGELFF
TRBJ1-2,NA,TRBV10-2,NA,TGCGCCAGCAGTGAGGACCTTGGGTTCGGCTACACCTTC,CASSEDLGFGYTF
TRBJ2-1,NA,TRBV19,TRBD2,TGTGCCAGTTCTAGCGGGAGCTCCTACAATGAGCAGTTCTTC,CASSSGSSYNEQFF
TRBJ2-1,NA,TRBV11-2,TRBD2,TGTGCCAGCAGCCACTTAGCGGGGGGATACAATGAGCAGTTCTTC,CASSHLAGGYNEQFF
TRBJ2-6,few,TRBV2,TRBD2,TGTGCCAGCAGTGCCAGCGGGGGAAGTGGGGCCAACGTCCTGACTTTC,CASSASGGSGANVLTF
TRBJ2-1,NA,TRBV4-3,NA,TGCGCCAGCAGCCAGGTACAGGGAACAACCTACAATGAGCAGTTCTTC,CASSQVQGTTYNEQFF
TRBJ1-1,NA,TRBV7-2,NA,TGTGCCAGCAGCTTAGTCCGGGCAAACACTGAAGCTTTCTTT,CASSLVRANTEAFF
TRBJ1-2,NA,TRBV7-2,NA,TGTGCCAGCAGCCCAGAGCCCGGGCCACCGATCTATGGCTACACCTTC,CASSPEPGPPIYGYTF
TRBJ1-2,NA,TRBV29-1,TRBD1,TGCAGCGTTGGGAAGGGGGCGGATGGTAATGGCTACACCTTC,CSVGKGADGNGYTF
TRBJ2-7,NA,TRBV29-1,NA,TGCAGCGTTGAGGGGGGAGAGTTCTCCTACGAGCAGTACTTC,CSVEGGEFSYEQYF
TRBJ2-3,NA,TRBV7-6,TRBD1,TGTGCCAGCAGCCCGACAGGGAGCACAGATACGCAGTATTTT,CASSPTGSTDTQYF
TRBJ1-2,NA,TRBV25-1,NA,TGTGCCAGCAGTGAATCCTCTAGCGGGGGCGCGAAGTGGGGCTACACCTTC,CASSESSSGGAKWGYTF
TRBJ2-3,NA,TRBV6-5,TRBD2,TGTGCCAGCAGTTTCTTTAGCGGGGAGGCAGATACGCAGTATTTT,CASSFFSGEADTQYF
TRBJ1-6,once,TRBV27,TRBD1,TGTGCCAGCACCTCATACCAACAGGGGGGAAATTCACCCCTCCACTTT,CASTSYQQGGNSPLHF
TRBJ1-1,NA,TRBV30,TRBD1,TGTGCCTACGAACAGGGGCTGGTTAACACTGAAGCTTTCTTT,CAYEQGLVNTEAFF
TRBJ1-1,once,TRBV13,TRBD1,TGTGCCAGCAGCTTAGAGGGGGCCGGGAACACTGAAGCTTTCTTT,CASSLEGAGNTEAFF
TRBJ2-7,NA,TRBV9,TRBD1,TGTGCCAGCAGCCCACGTCCGGGGACAGGGGGGAACGAGCAGTACTTC,CASSPRPGTGGNEQYF
TRBJ1-1,once,TRBV13,NA,TGTGCCAGCAGCTTTGGTACAGAAGAAGCTTTCTTT,CASSFGTEEAFF
TRBJ1-1,NA,TRBV6-5,NA,TGTGCCAGCAGCAGTCAGGGGAACACTGAAGCTTTCTTT,CASSSQGNTEAFF
TRBJ1-5,medium-sized,TRBV19,NA,TGTGCCAGTAGTACCTATACAGGAAATTCGGGCAATCAGCCCCAGCATTTT,CASSTYTGNSGNQPQHF
TRBJ2-3,NA,TRBV11-2,NA,TGTGCCAGCAGGCGGGACACCTACACAGATACGCAGTATTTT,CASRRDTYTDTQYF
TRBJ2-7,few,TRBV7-6,TRBD1,TGTGCCAGCAGCCCCAGGACAGGGGGGACCTACGAGCAGTACTTC,CASSPRTGGTYEQYF
TRBJ2-7,NA,TRBV7-9,NA,TGTGCCATTGGTTTGGAGCAGTACTTC,CAIGLEQYF
TRBJ2-2,NA,TRBV9,TRBD2,TGTGCCAGCAGCGTTAGCGGGGGGGCCGGTGGGGAGCTGTTTTTT,CASSVSGGAGGELFF
TRBJ2-7,NA,TRBV19,NA,TGTGCCAGTAGTATGTCGCGCAGCTACGAGCAGTACTTC,CASSMSRSYEQYF
TRBJ2-2,few,TRBV7-2,NA,TGTGCCAGCGGACACAGGGAGGAAATCACCGGGGAGCTGTTTTTT,CASGHREEITGELFF
TRBJ1-1,NA,TRBV29-1,NA,TGCAGCGCGACGAACACTGAAGCTTTCTTT,CSATNTEAFF
TRBJ2-7,NA,TRBV5-1,TRBD1,TGCGCCAGCAGCTTCGGGACAGGGACCTACGAACAGTACTTC,CASSFGTGTYEQYF
TRBJ1-2,few,TRBV4-1,NA,TGCGCCAGCAGCCAAGATGCGGCAGGGCTCGCTGGCTACACCTTC,CASSQDAAGLAGYTF
TRBJ2-3,NA,TRBV6-5,TRBD2,TGTGCCAGCAGTTACTTCAGCGGGGGGCGAGGAGATACGCAGTATTTT,CASSYFSGGRGDTQYF
TRBJ2-4,NA,TRBV29-1,NA,TGCAGCGTTCCCGACGGGCCAGGGACTCAGTACTTC,CSVPDGPGTQYF
TRBJ1-2,NA,TRBV7-2,NA,TGTGCCAGCAGCTTGGCAGGGGACTATGGCTACACCTTC,CASSLAGDYGYTF
TRBJ1-5,medium-sized,TRBV7-2,NA,TGTGCCAGCAGCGCCCGGGACGGCATAGGAGGAAATCAGCCCCAGCATTTT,CASSARDGIGGNQPQHF
TRBJ1-6,NA,TRBV4-3,NA,TGCGCCAGCAGCCAAGACAGGTCCGGTAATTCACCCCTCCACTTT,CASSQDRSGNSPLHF
TRBJ2-2,NA,TRBV10-2,NA,TGCGCCACCCGTCCCTCGCGGCAGGGAACGGACACCGGGGAGCTGTTTTTT,CATRPSRQGTDTGELFF